Shown below are 7 T cell receptor beta chains from a single sample sequenced in a study of cytomegalovirus exposure and HLA in healthy donors (TCRdb year 2017). Libraries were made using the immunoSEQ multiplex PCR assay. For the multiplex PCR, a mixture combining 60 forward primers for TCR Vbeta segments and 13 reverse primers for TCR Jbeta segments was used. This is the immuneACCESS table as TCRdb keeps it, with only in-frame sequences that have V and J called. A part of the clones is gone; compared with another copy, unresolved V genes explain less than half, and the rest is unexplained. Recorded for this sample are 95,000 to 100,000 clones; roughly 76% of them occurred a single time. The ten largest clones represent around 17% of the sample. The specimen sequenced was PBMCs. The receptors stem from a woman aged 60-70 years in good health and CMV-seropositive.

J is TRBJ1-1 and V is TRBV19; a possible D gene is TRBD1 (5 bases). Germline V gene sequence: CDR1 LNHDA, CDR2 SQIVND (reference sequence). The CDR3 consists of 15 residues. V was clipped by 5 bases and J by 0 bases, with 13 bases between them. Here the CDR3 reads CASSRGSNLNTEAFF. CDR3 nucleotide sequence: TGTGCCAGTAGTCGGGGGAGCAATTTGAACACTGAAGCTTTCTTT.

CDR3 amino acids: CASSPWRGNEQFF. CDR3 DNA sequence: TGTGCCAGCAGCCCCTGGCGGGGCAATGAGCAGTTCTTC. This chain links TRBV27 with TRBJ2-1; D is possibly TRBD2 (6 bases). From germline, CDR1 is MNHEY and CDR2 SMNVEV (reference sequence). V lost 6 bases, J lost 6 bases, and 12 bases lay in between. This CDR3 has 13 residues.

The J gene is TRBJ2-5, the V gene TRBV28; 7 nucleotides agree with TRBD1. Germline CDR1 is MDHEN and CDR2 is SYDVKM. V lost 6 bases, J lost 1 base, and 8 bases stayed unmatched. This CDR3 region has 15 residues. The CDR3 DNA is TGTGCCAGCAGCCTCCTAAGGACAGGCCAAGAGACCCAGTACTTC. It is translated as CASSLLRTGQETQYF.

The genes are TRBV5-1 and TRBJ2-5, with 13 bases fitting TRBD2. Trimming at V came to 2 bases and at J to 5 bases, leaving 6 bases not matched to a gene. Germline V CDR1 and CDR2: SGHRS, YFSETQ. This CDR3 spans 16 amino acids. The CDR3 spells CASSFGTSGTKETQYF. The CDR3 nucleotides read TGCGCCAGCAGCTTTGGGACTAGCGGGACCAAGGAGACCCAGTACTTC.

This clone was detected only once. The rearrangement joins TRBV6-6 to TRBJ2-3; a weak D match, TRBD2 (7 bases). Per the germline V gene, CDR1 is MNHNY and CDR2 is SVGAGI (reference sequence). V lost 6 bases and J lost 6, with 22 bases in between. The CDR3 loop spans 16 amino acids. This CDR3 reads CASSPLAGRGGDTQYF. In DNA form, the CDR3 reads TGTGCCAGCAGCCCCTTAGCGGGCCGTGGGGGCGATACGCAGTATTTT.

Only a few counts were recorded for this clone. The CDR3 sequence: CASSIQWTGNTEAFF. CDR3 bases: TGTGCCAGCAGTATCCAGTGGACAGGGAACACTGAAGCTTTCTTT. The chain carries TRBV6-5 and TRBJ1-1, with 7 bases that match TRBD1. V lost 5 bases to trimming and J lost 1 base; unmatched junction nucleotides: 7. This CDR3 contains 15 residues. Germline assignment: CDR1 MNHEY and CDR2 SVGAGI.

This chain uses TRBV2 with TRBJ1-1; 7 positions match TRBD1. This CDR3 is built from 12 residues. Germline V gene sequence: CDR1 SNHLY, CDR2 FYNNEI. The ends lost 5 bases at V and 6 bases at J; junction bases unmatched: 3. DNA for the CDR3: TGTGCCAGCAGTCCGCAGGGGGCTGAAGCTTTCTTT. This encodes CASSPQGAEAFF.